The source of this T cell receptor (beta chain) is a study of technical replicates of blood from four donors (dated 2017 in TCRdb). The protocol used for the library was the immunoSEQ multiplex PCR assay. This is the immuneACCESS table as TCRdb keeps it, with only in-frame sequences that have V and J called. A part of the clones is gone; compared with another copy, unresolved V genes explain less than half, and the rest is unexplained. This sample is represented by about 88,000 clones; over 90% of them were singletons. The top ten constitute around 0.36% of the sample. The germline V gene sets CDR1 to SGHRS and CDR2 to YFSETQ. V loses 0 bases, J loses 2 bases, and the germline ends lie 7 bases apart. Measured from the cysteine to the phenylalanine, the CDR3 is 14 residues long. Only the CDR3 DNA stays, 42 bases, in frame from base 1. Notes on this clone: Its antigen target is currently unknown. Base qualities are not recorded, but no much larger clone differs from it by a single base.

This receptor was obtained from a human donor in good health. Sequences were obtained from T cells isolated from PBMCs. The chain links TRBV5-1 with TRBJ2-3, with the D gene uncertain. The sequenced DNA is TGCGCCAGCAGCTTGGCCTCTTTCACAGATACGCAGTATTTT. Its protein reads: CASSLASFTDTQYF.